This TCR beta chain was captured in a study of identifying expanded T cells in peripheral blood. Study conclusions and caveats: Roughly 2-week clone count variance significantly increased as total template count grew. Roughly 1.2 clones differed between technical replicates, versus about 17 and 20 over time.

A word on this clone: Its antigen is as yet unknown.

During the collection period, no donor immune events like infections were recorded. Clones were sequenced by immunoSEQ multiplex PCR, and TCRdb holds only the in-frame ones, with some missing. The table shows 100,000 or so clones, with around 88% occurring only once. Germline lookup yields CDR1 MDHEN and CDR2 SYDVKM. The CDR3 extends over 16 amino acids. The J segment lost 5 bases and the V segment lost 2 bases, leaving 10 bases of the junction unmatched. Sequenced: blood. This receptor was obtained from a person between 18 and 75 years old in good health. The chain links TRBV28 to TRBJ2-7, with 9 nucleotides matching TRBD1. The chain's CDR3 is CASSLVGTGTNDEQYF. The CDR3 DNA reads TGTGCCAGCAGTTTAGTGGGGACAGGGACGAACGACGAGCAGTACTTC.